What follows are 32 T cell receptor beta chains derived from one specimen sequenced in a study of blood T cell repertoires in COVID-19. Clones were read by immunoSEQ multiplex PCR, and TCRdb kept only the in-frame ones, dropping some. This table holds approximately 330,000 clones, 88% found once. The sample comprised peripheral blood. All receptors come from a woman in her fifties or sixties with active or convalescent COVID-19.

This clone has only one observation. This chain links TRBV28 with TRBJ2-7; 11 nucleotides match TRBD1. CDR1 and CDR2 from the germline V gene are MDHEN and SYDVKM. The trim removed 6 bases at V and 3 bases at J, leaving 1 base unmatched. The CDR3 has 13 residues. Here the CDR3 DNA reads TGTGCCAGCAGAGGGACAGGGGGCTACGAGCAGTACTTC. Translating it yields CASRGTGGYEQYF.

As concerns this clone: Since a much larger clone is just one base distant, this may be a read error. J is TRBJ1-1 and V is TRBV7-9; 11 nucleotides line up with TRBD1. Germline lookup yields CDR1 SEHNR and CDR2 FQNEAQ (reference sequence). V trimming: 6 bases; J trimming: 4 bases; junction bases outside the gene matches: 4. This CDR3 comprises 14 residues. CDR3 bases: TGTGCCAGCAGTTCCGGGACAGGGGGCACTGAAGCTTTCTTT. This encodes CASSSGTGGTEAFF.

This clone was seen once. The gene calls are TRBV4-2 and TRBJ2-1, with 14 bases identical to TRBD2. Germline lookup yields CDR1 LGHNA and CDR2 YNFKEQ. This CDR3 contains 16 residues. After removal of 1 base from V and 7 bases from J, the junction contained 3 bases not matched to a gene. The CDR3 coding sequence is TGTGCCAGCAGCCAAGCTGGGACTAGCGGGGGAAATGAGCAGTTCTTC. Translated: CASSQAGTSGGNEQFF.

The CDR3 DNA follows: TGTGCCAGCAGTTTACGCGGCATCTACAATGAGCAGTTCTTC. Translation: CASSLRGIYNEQFF. The chain is built from TRBV27 and TRBJ2-1; D is unclear. V gave up 2 bases and J gave up 3 bases, with 8 bases separating them. Germline CDR1 and CDR2: MNHEY and SMNVEV (reference sequence). This CDR3 has 14 residues.

The chain links TRBV6-2 or TRBV6-3 to TRBJ1-1; unclear D gene. Deletions cut 6 bases from V and 3 bases from J, with 20 bases between. In germline, CDR1 is MNHEY, CDR2 SVGEGT. The CDR3 is 16 residues long. The CDR3 DNA follows: TGTGCCAGCAGCCCCTCCCGGGTTGGCCTGGACACTGAAGCTTTCTTT. Its protein is CASSPSRVGLDTEAFF.

The CDR3 is CASSYSGGYNEQFF. The CDR3 DNA sequence: TGTGCCAGCAGTTACTCGGGCGGGTACAATGAGCAGTTCTTC. V is TRBV6-5 and J is TRBJ2-1, with D perhaps TRBD2 (5 bases). CDR1 is MNHEY and CDR2 is SVGAGI in the germline V gene. The CDR3 extends over 14 amino acids. The V end was cut by 0 bases, the J end by 4 bases, with 7 bases between.

The rearrangement links TRBV11-3 to TRBJ2-1, with unresolved D. Germline assignment: CDR1 SGHNT and CDR2 YENEEA. Trimming pared 1 base from V and 6 bases from J, leaving 4 bases between. There are 12 residues in the CDR3. The CDR3, as DNA: TGTGCCAGCAGCTTAGCGGGCAATGAGCAGTTCTTC. This gives the protein CASSLAGNEQFF.

This sequence joins TRBV5-1 and TRBJ1-5; tentatively, D is TRBD1 (6 bases). This CDR3 region has 18 residues. From germline, CDR1 is SGHRS and CDR2 YFSETQ. V was clipped by 2 bases and J by 4 bases, with 22 bases between them. The CDR3 coding sequence is TGCGCCAGCAGCTTCCCCACTCGTGGGACAACCGTTAATCAGCCCCAGCATTTT. This translates into CASSFPTRGTTVNQPQHF.

The genes are TRBV5-1 and TRBJ1-3; 11 nucleotides line up with TRBD1. This CDR3 has 15 residues. Per the germline V gene, CDR1 is SGHRS and CDR2 is YFSETQ. V was clipped by 4 bases and J by 0 bases; unmatched bases: 0. The CDR3 spells CASSGTGGSGNTIYF. Written as DNA, the CDR3 is TGCGCCAGCAGCGGGACAGGGGGCTCTGGAAACACCATATATTTT.

This clone was picked up one time. The chain recombines TRBV6-1 with TRBJ1-4; 7 positions match TRBD1. CDR1 and CDR2 (germline): MNHNS, SASEGT. Losses at the gene ends were 3 bases for V and 8 bases for J; bases not matched to a gene: 9. The CDR3 sequence is 15 residues long. CDR3: CASSDGAGGVEKLFF. Written as DNA, the CDR3 is TGTGCCAGCAGTGACGGGGCAGGGGGTGTCGAAAAACTGTTTTTT.

The chain couples TRBV9 to TRBJ1-2; a weak D match, TRBD1 (6 bases). V was shortened by 4 bases and J by 0 bases, with 19 bases between the two germline ends. This CDR3 has 17 amino acids. Germline CDR1 SGDLS, CDR2 YYNGEE. The CDR3 DNA follows: TGTGCCAGCAGCCCAAGAGCGGGGGCCAACCCTAACTATGGCTACACCTTC. This sequence encodes CASSPRAGANPNYGYTF.

The chain links TRBV7-9 to TRBJ2-3, with D possibly being TRBD1 (6 bases). The germline V gene has CDR1 SEHNR and CDR2 FQNEAQ (reference sequence). This CDR3 has 14 residues. V lost 3 bases to trimming and J lost 10 bases, with 17 bases between them. The CDR3 loop reads CASSFEGVSNPQYF. DNA for the CDR3: TGTGCCAGCAGCTTCGAGGGGGTATCCAATCCGCAGTATTTT.

V is TRBV12-5 and J is TRBJ1-4; D is perhaps TRBD1 (6 bases). V dropped 1 base and J dropped 10 bases, with 13 bases sitting between them. CDR3 size: 14 residues. Germline CDR1 is LGHNT and CDR2 is FRNRAP. The CDR3 DNA reads TGTGCTAGTGGTTTGGGGACAGCCCGTGGAAAACTGTTTTTT. Protein: CASGLGTARGKLFF. The full variable domain, its missing parts supplied by reference TRBV12-5 and TRBJ1-4, is DARVTQTPRHKVTEMGQEVTMRCQPILGHNTVFWYRQTMMQGLELLAYFRNRAPLDDSGMPKDRFSAEMPDATLATLKIQPSEPRDSAVYFCASGLGTARGKLFFGSGTQLSVL.

The chain links TRBV28 to TRBJ2-7, with TRBD1 as a possible D gene (6 bases). The CDR3 consists of 13 residues. The germline V and J ends were trimmed by 3 bases and 5 bases, with 11 bases remaining between them. The germline gives CDR1 MDHEN, CDR2 SYDVKM. The CDR3 DNA reads as TGTGCCAGCAGTTTGGCAGGGGCCGACGAGCAGTACTTC. This gives the protein CASSLAGADEQYF.

This rearrangement joins TRBV25-1 to TRBJ1-1; TRBD1 matches 9 bases. The CDR3 covers 17 residues. The V and J ends lost 5 bases and 1 base, in that order; junction bases with no gene match: 11. Germline assignment: CDR1 MGHDK and CDR2 SYGVNS. The chain's CDR3 is CASSSSYRGRSNTEAFF. DNA of the CDR3: TGTGCCAGCAGTTCCTCGTACAGGGGGCGGTCGAACACTGAAGCTTTCTTT.

This clone was seen once. V is TRBV30 and J is TRBJ1-5; 9 nucleotides align to TRBD1. The CDR3 has 13 residues. V gave up 3 bases and J gave up 6 bases; unmatched junction bases: 3. Germline CDR1 GTSNPN, CDR2 SVGIG (reference sequence). This CDR3 reads CAWSRQGGQPQHF. CDR3 sequence (DNA): TGTGCCTGGAGCAGACAGGGGGGTCAGCCCCAGCATTTT.

This chain connects TRBV9 to TRBJ2-1; 13 bases align to TRBD2. The germline gives CDR1 SGDLS, CDR2 YYNGEE. Unmatched junction bases numbered 8, after V lost 4 bases and J lost 7 bases. CDR3 length: 16 amino acids. In DNA, the CDR3 is TGTGCCAGCAGCCCCCGCGTGGGACTAGCGGGGAATGAGCAGTTCTTC. Translation: CASSPRVGLAGNEQFF.

The chain employs TRBV7-3 and TRBJ2-4, with 8 bases aligning to TRBD2. V lost 5 bases and J lost 4; bases outside the gene matches: 16. There are 18 residues in the CDR3. The germline V gene encodes CDR1 SGHTA and CDR2 FQGTGA. DNA for the CDR3: TGTGCCAGCAGCCCCGGATCCCTAGCGGGTCGGGGGAAAAACATTCAGTACTTC. It is translated as CASSPGSLAGRGKNIQYF.

CDR3 DNA: TGTGCCAGCAGCCAAGTCCCCAGCGGGGCTGAGCAGTTCTTC. This gives the protein CASSQVPSGAEQFF. This chain uses TRBV3-1 (or the pseudogene TRBV3-2) with TRBJ2-1, with 7 bases matching TRBD2. V was clipped by 1 base and J by 9 bases; unmatched bases: 6. The length of the CDR3 is 14 residues. In germline, CDR1 is LGHDT, CDR2 YNNKEL (reference sequence).

In this sample, this clone turned up a few times. The chain recombines TRBV2 with TRBJ1-5, with 12 bases that match TRBD1. The V and J ends lost 6 bases and 6 bases, in that order; junction bases with no gene match: 3. CDR1 and CDR2 (germline): SNHLY, FYNNEI. There are 14 residues in the CDR3. This CDR3 is CASRGTGGGQPQHF. CDR3 in DNA: TGTGCCAGCAGGGGGACAGGGGGCGGTCAGCCCCAGCATTTT.

This clone appeared once. V usage is TRBV28 and J usage is TRBJ1-6; maybe TRBD1 (5 bases). V was cut by 4 bases and J by 0 bases, with 13 bases left in between. The CDR3 sequence is 17 residues long. Germline assignment: CDR1 MDHEN and CDR2 SYDVKM. The CDR3 is CASSSDSESSYNSPLHF. CDR3 DNA: TGTGCCAGCAGTTCTGACAGCGAGAGCTCCTATAATTCACCCCTCCACTTT. Complete variable domain (other parts from reference TRBV28 and TRBJ1-6): DVKVTQSSRYLVKRTGEKVFLECVQDMDHENMFWYRQDPGLGLRLIYFSYDVKMKEKGDIPEGYSVSREKKERFSLILESASTNQTSMYLCASSSDSESSYNSPLHFGNGTRLTVT.

The chain carries TRBV15 and TRBJ2-1; weak D call: TRBD2 (5 bases). From germline, CDR1 is LNHNV and CDR2 YYDKDF (reference sequence). This CDR3 comprises 16 residues. The V and J ends lost 4 bases and 4 bases respectively, with 17 bases between them. The CDR3 is CATSTTLRTRYNEQFF. Written as DNA, the CDR3 is TGTGCCACCAGCACCACACTCAGAACTAGGTACAATGAGCAGTTCTTC.

J is TRBJ2-5 and V is TRBV10-1; no definite D call. Trimming stripped 3 bases from V and 0 bases from J, with 5 bases between. CDR1 and CDR2 from the germline V gene are WNHNN and SYGVQD (reference sequence). This CDR3 contains 13 residues. CDR3 DNA: TGCGCCAGCAGTGAAACAGACCAAGAGACCCAGTACTTC. Translation: CASSETDQETQYF.

The genes are TRBV29-1 and TRBJ1-4; D is unresolved. The CDR3 spans 13 residues. Germline loops: CDR1 SQVTM, CDR2 ANQGSEA. The V gene lost 5 bases and the J gene lost 4 bases, with 11 bases spanning the gap. CDR3 in DNA: TGCAGCGTTAGAGATACCCGTAATGAAAAACTGTTTTTT. It translates to CSVRDTRNEKLFF. The full variable domain, its missing parts supplied by reference TRBV29-1 and TRBJ1-4, is SAVISQKPSRDICQRGTSLTIQCQVDSQVTMMFWYRQQPGQSLTLIATANQGSEATYESGFVIDKFPISRPNLTFSTLTVSNMSPEDSSIYLCSVRDTRNEKLFFGSGTQLSVL.

The chain is built from TRBV28 and TRBJ1-3; D ambiguous. The CDR3 loop spans 14 amino acids. The germline V gene has CDR1 MDHEN and CDR2 SYDVKM. The V and J ends lost 7 bases and 1 base respectively, with 11 bases between them. CDR3 DNA: TGTGCCAGCAACCCAGACAAGTCTGGAAACACCATATATTTT. Its translation: CASNPDKSGNTIYF.

The chain joins TRBV5-4 to TRBJ1-5; no definite D call. Germline V gene lookup returns CDR1 SGHNT and CDR2 YYREEE (reference sequence). This CDR3 has 14 residues. The V gene lost 5 bases and the J gene lost 2 bases, with 11 bases spanning the gap. The chain's CDR3 is CASSKLPGNQPQHF. The CDR3 DNA reads as TGTGCCAGCAGTAAACTCCCCGGCAATCAGCCCCAGCATTTT. The variable domain in full, completed from reference TRBV5-4 and TRBJ1-5, reads ETGVTQSPTHLIKTRGQQVTLRCSSQSGHNTVSWYQQALGQGPQFIFQYYREEENGRGNFPPRFSGLQFPNYSSELNVNALELDDSALYLCASSKLPGNQPQHFGDGTRLSIL.

This clone was seen only once. V is TRBV7-9 and J is TRBJ1-4; 7 bases agree with TRBD1. Germline CDR1 is SEHNR and CDR2 is FQNEAQ (reference sequence). The CDR3 is 15 residues long. The junction had 7 bases not matched to a gene; V was cut back by 5 bases and J by 4 bases. CDR3 loop: CASSPPTGNNEKLFF. CDR3 DNA: TGTGCCAGCAGCCCCCCGACAGGGAATAATGAAAAACTGTTTTTT.

The CDR3 DNA reads as TGTGCCAGCAGTGAAACTAGCGGGACAGATGAGCAGTTCTTC. This codes for CASSETSGTDEQFF. The V gene is TRBV2, the J gene TRBJ2-1; 10 nucleotides agree with TRBD2. Germline V gives CDR1 SNHLY, CDR2 FYNNEI. The V gene end was trimmed by 2 bases and the J gene end by 8 bases; junction bases not matched to a gene: 3. The CDR3 consists of 14 residues.

The chain employs TRBV7-8 and TRBJ1-4; 10 bases match TRBD1. CDR1 SGHVS and CDR2 FQNEAQ come from the germline V gene. The CDR3 has 15 residues. Germline trimming cut 3 bases from V and 7 bases from J; bases unmatched to any gene: 5. CDR3 sequence (DNA): TGTGCCAGCAGCTTGGGCCGGACAGGGGGTGAAAAACTGTTTTTT. This codes for CASSLGRTGGEKLFF.

The chain uses TRBV24-1 and TRBJ2-1, with TRBD1 as a possible D gene (6 bases). In germline, CDR1 is KGHDR, CDR2 SFDVKD. This CDR3 spans 15 amino acids. Trimming removed 7 bases from V and 6 bases from J, with 18 bases in between. The CDR3: CATSLGTSQGNEQFF. CDR3 in DNA: TGTGCCACCAGCCTCGGGACATCCCAGGGCAATGAGCAGTTCTTC.

This clone is a singleton in its sample. J is TRBJ2-6 and V is TRBV5-8; tentatively, D is TRBD1 (5 bases). This CDR3 has 16 residues. Germline CDR1 and CDR2: SGHTS and YDEGEE. V dropped 5 bases and J dropped 0 bases, with 12 bases sitting between them. The CDR3 region is CASSLWGNSGANVLTF. CDR3 nucleotide sequence: TGTGCCAGCAGTTTATGGGGCAACTCTGGGGCCAACGTCCTGACTTTC.

This chain links TRBV28 with TRBJ2-4; D uncertain. Germline V gene data show CDR1 as MDHEN and CDR2 as SYDVKM. Trimming removed 4 bases from V and 8 bases from J, with 9 bases in between. This CDR3 has 12 residues. CDR3 nucleotide sequence: TGTGCCAGCAGTTCCTCCGAGTACATTCAGTACTTC. Translation gives CASSSSEYIQYF.